This T cell receptor (beta chain) was captured in a study of blood T cells in healthy people across ages. The use of a sample-barcoded 5' primer and a J-beta primer mix characterized a second PCR of about 7 to 12 cycles. TCRdb recomputed calls from the 5' RACE reads with MiXCR, one row per CDR3 protein. The sample lists 550,000 to 800,000 distinct CDR3 sequences; under 25% were seen once. V was trimmed by 2 bases and J by 5 bases, leaving 18 bases between them. The CDR3 loop spans 16 amino acids. Looked up from germline, CDR1 is MNHEY and CDR2 is SMNVEV (reference sequence). The chain joins TRBV27 to TRBJ1-1, with D unresolved. Specimen: blood. This sequence originates from a man in his 70s in good health. The CDR3 reads CASSLSQAKRRTEAFF. CDR3 nucleotide sequence: TGTGCCAGCAGTTTAAGTCAGGCCAAGCGACGTACTGAAGCTTTCTTT.